Shown below are 27 T cell receptor beta chains from a single sample sequenced in a study of T cell repertoires in cytomegalovirus infection. Using its own MiXCR run on the reads, TCRdb lists one record per CDR3 protein. The sample holds some 350,000 distinct CDR3 sequences, roughly a third seen once. Their target antigens are unknown. Sequences were derived from cultured PBMCs, sampled from culture after CMV antigen stimulation. The receptors derive from a human donor in good health (CMV status not recorded). Some clones in this sample may be carry-over from other donors' samples.

The chain employs TRBV6-2 or TRBV6-3 and TRBJ2-7, with D perhaps TRBD1 (5 bases). V was pared by 1 base and J by 5 bases, with 21 bases between. The germline V gene encodes CDR1 MNHEY and CDR2 SVGEGT. The CDR3 is made up of 17 amino acids. The CDR3 coding sequence is TGTGCCAGCAGTTACTACAGGTTGCGACAGCGAGGCCACGAGCAGTACTTC. This encodes CASSYYRLRQRGHEQYF.

This clonotype has a handful of counts. The CDR3 DNA follows: TGTGCCAGCAGCGGATTGGACAGGGCCAATCAGCCCCAGCATTTT. It yields the protein CASSGLDRANQPQHF. J is TRBJ1-5 and V is TRBV7-2; TRBD1 matches at 8 bases. The V and J ends lost 5 bases and 3 bases, in that order; junction bases with no gene match: 6. Germline CDR1 and CDR2: SGHTA and FQGNSA. The CDR3 has 15 residues.

V is TRBV11-2 and J is TRBJ2-7; D might be TRBD2 (5 bases). Trimming pared 5 bases from V and 4 bases from J, leaving 12 bases between. The CDR3 has 13 residues. Germline V gene data show CDR1 as SGHAT and CDR2 as FQNNGV. CDR3 sequence (DNA): TGTGCCAGCAGCGCGGCTAGAGGGTACGAGCAGTACTTC. Translation gives CASSAARGYEQYF.

The rearrangement joins TRBV12-3 or TRBV12-4 to TRBJ1-5, with a possible D match to TRBD1 (5 bases). The CDR3 has 13 residues. V lost 8 bases to trimming and J lost 4 bases, with 12 bases between them. The DNA of the CDR3 is TGTGCCAGCGTGAGGACATTAAATCAGCCCCAGCATTTT. This translates into CASVRTLNQPQHF.

This clonotype appeared a few times. This sequence joins TRBV7-2 and TRBJ2-1; unclear D gene. V was shortened by 5 bases and J by 5 bases, with 13 bases between the two germline ends. This CDR3 is built from 14 residues. Germline V gene sequence: CDR1 SGHTA, CDR2 FQGNSA. The CDR3 DNA sequence: TGTGCCAGCAGCCCCCTCGGGCTCCACAATGAGCAGTTCTTC. Amino acids: CASSPLGLHNEQFF.

The chain has TRBV6-2 or TRBV6-3 and TRBJ2-1; 9 bases are shared with TRBD2. Germline V gene data show CDR1 as MNHEY and CDR2 as SVGEGT. There are 16 residues in the CDR3. Trimming removed 5 bases from V and 3 bases from J; junction bases left unmatched: 8. The CDR3 DNA sequence: TGTGCCAGCAGTATCGCCGGACTAGCGCGCTACAATGAGCAGTTCTTC. Its translation: CASSIAGLARYNEQFF.

This chain's CDR3 is CARGCGPPKETQYF. DNA of the CDR3: TGTGCCAGAGGGTGTGGCCCCCCAAAAGAGACCCAGTACTTC. The chain carries TRBV25-1 and TRBJ2-5; D call uncertain. This CDR3 is built from 14 residues. V dropped 9 bases and J dropped 3 bases, with 17 bases sitting between them. From germline, CDR1 is MGHDK and CDR2 SYGVNS. Full variable domain (rest looked up from reference TRBV25-1 and TRBJ2-5): EADIYQTPRYLVIGTGKKITLECSQTMGHDKMYWYQQDPGMELHLIHYSYGVNSTEKGDLSSESTVSRIRTEHFPLTLESARPSHTSQYLCARGCGPPKETQYFGPGTRLLVL.

The V and J genes are TRBV10-2 and TRBJ1-4; 7 bases map to TRBD1. The V and J ends lost 5 bases and 7 bases, in that order; junction bases with no gene match: 4. The CDR3 has 13 amino acids. Germline CDR1 reads WSHSY; CDR2 reads SAAADI. The DNA of the CDR3 is TGCGCCAGCAGTCCGGACAGGAGTGAAAAACTGTTTTTT. This codes for CASSPDRSEKLFF.

The chain combines TRBV19 with TRBJ1-5, with D hard to call. V was cut by 4 bases and J by 1 base, with 11 bases left in between. The CDR3 sequence is 15 residues long. CDR1 LNHDA and CDR2 SQIVND come from the germline V gene (reference sequence). The CDR3 region has the DNA TGTGCCAGTAGTACGACGAGTCAGAGCAATCAGCCCCAGCATTTT. Encoded protein: CASSTTSQSNQPQHF.

The V call is TRBV24-1, the J call TRBJ2-3; D might be TRBD1 or TRBD2, each matching 6 bases. Germline CDR1 is KGHDR and CDR2 is SFDVKD. The germline V and J ends were trimmed by 0 bases and 10 bases, with 10 bases remaining between them. CDR3 size: 13 residues. For the CDR3, the DNA is TGTGCCACCAGTGATTTGGGGGGGCTTGCGCAGTATTTT. Its protein product is CATSDLGGLAQYF.

The count of this clonotype is one. J is TRBJ1-5 and V is TRBV7-4; D gene ambiguous. CDR3 size: 15 residues. Germline lookup yields CDR1 SGHVT and CDR2 SQSDAQ. Deletions cut 5 bases from V and 1 base from J, with 12 bases between. CDR3 region: CASSQGGLSNQPQHF. In DNA, the CDR3 is TGTGCCAGCAGCCAAGGAGGGTTGAGCAATCAGCCCCAGCATTTT.

This clonotype has only one observation. This chain uses TRBV27 with TRBJ2-7, with 10 bases identical to TRBD2. From germline, CDR1 is MNHEY and CDR2 SMNVEV (reference sequence). This CDR3 region has 13 residues. V shed 8 bases, J shed 7 bases, and the junction held 8 bases outside the gene matches. CDR3 in amino acids: CASGPSGRREQYV. As DNA, the CDR3 is TGTGCCAGCGGCCCTAGCGGGAGAAGGGAGCAGTACGTC.

CDR3 residues: CASSSSRVTSGKNEQFF. For the CDR3, the DNA is TGTGCCAGCAGTAGCTCCCGTGTGACTAGCGGGAAAAATGAGCAGTTCTTC. The chain combines TRBV27 with TRBJ2-1; 11 bases fit TRBD2. The CDR3 contains 17 residues. CDR1 is MNHEY and CDR2 is SMNVEV in the germline V gene (reference sequence). The ends lost 5 bases at V and 7 bases at J; junction bases unmatched: 13.

The chain employs TRBV7-2 and TRBJ2-1; D is unresolved. V dropped 5 bases and J dropped 7 bases, with 9 bases sitting between them. The V gene's germline CDR1 is SGHTA and CDR2 FQGNSA. The CDR3 covers 12 residues. CDR3 sequence: CASSDQRNEQFF. The CDR3 DNA follows: TGTGCCAGCAGCGACCAGCGTAATGAGCAGTTCTTC. Drawing the rest from reference TRBV7-2 and TRBJ2-1, the complete variable domain is GAGVSQSPSNKVTEKGKDVELRCDPISGHTALYWYRQSLGQGLEFLIYFQGNSAPDKSGLPSDRFSAERTGGSVSTLTIQRTQQEDSAVYLCASSDQRNEQFFGPGTRLTVL.

This clonotype has only a few counts. The chain combines TRBV4-2 with TRBJ2-2; tentative D call: TRBD1 (6 bases). Trimming removed 0 bases at V and 3 bases at J, with 11 bases between. The CDR3 has 16 amino acids. Germline CDR1 LGHNA, CDR2 YNFKEQ. The CDR3 sequence: CASSQDGGGYTGELFF. The CDR3 DNA sequence: TGTGCCAGCAGCCAAGATGGGGGCGGCTACACCGGGGAGCTGTTTTTT.

Regarding this clonotype: A much larger clone lies one base from this, so it may be a read error. CDR3 in DNA: TGTGCCATCAAATCCGAGACAGGCTACAATGAGCAGTTCTTC. This sequence encodes CAIKSETGYNEQFF. The rearrangement links TRBV10-3 to TRBJ2-1; possibly TRBD1 for D (6 bases). Looked up from germline, CDR1 is ENHRY and CDR2 is SYGVKD. Trimming stripped 7 bases from V and 3 bases from J, with 13 bases between. There are 14 residues in the CDR3.

The genes are TRBV7-2 and TRBJ2-1, with TRBD2 matching 12 bases. This CDR3 spans 15 amino acids. In germline, CDR1 is SGHTA, CDR2 FQGNSA. The V segment lost 5 bases and the J segment 8 bases; nucleotides outside the gene matches: 7. CDR3 DNA: TGTGCCAGCAGCCTCTCTAGCGGGAGGGCCGATGAGCAGTTCTTC. It encodes CASSLSSGRADEQFF.

This chain connects TRBV29-1 to TRBJ1-2; TRBD1 matches 9 bases. The CDR3 spans 14 residues. V dropped 1 base and J dropped 2; count of bases not matched to a gene: 2. CDR1 is SQVTM and CDR2 is ANQGSEA in the germline V gene. The CDR3 loop is CSVEGGQGNYGYTF. The DNA for the CDR3 is TGCAGCGTTGAAGGAGGACAGGGGAACTATGGCTACACCTTC.

This clonotype was observed at least ten times. V usage is TRBV7-2 and J usage is TRBJ2-1; D might be TRBD1 (5 bases). The CDR3 runs to 15 residues. The germline V and J ends were trimmed by 5 bases and 7 bases, with 18 bases remaining between them. The germline V gene has CDR1 SGHTA and CDR2 FQGNSA. CDR3 in amino acids: CASSLQASTQNEQFF. CDR3 coding DNA: TGTGCCAGCAGCCTACAGGCTTCTACACAAAATGAGCAGTTCTTC.

This chain joins TRBV3-1 and TRBJ1-3; 9 bases line up with TRBD1. Per germline, CDR1 LGHDT and CDR2 YNNKEL (reference sequence). After removal of 5 bases from V and 3 bases from J, the junction contained 8 bases not matched to a gene. The CDR3 covers 16 residues. CDR3 sequence reads: CASSFPGTGNGNTIYF. DNA for the CDR3: TGTGCCAGCAGCTTTCCCGGGACAGGGAATGGAAACACCATATATTTT.

V usage is TRBV28 and J usage is TRBJ1-5, with D tentatively TRBD1 (5 bases). This CDR3 comprises 15 residues. Trimming took off 5 bases at V and 4 bases at J, with 15 bases between the two ends. Germline V CDR1 and CDR2: MDHEN, SYDVKM. The CDR3 spells CASSASTGANQPQHF. The CDR3 DNA reads TGTGCCAGCAGTGCATCAACAGGAGCTAATCAGCCCCAGCATTTT.

This clonotype has just a few counts. V and J are TRBV4-1 and TRBJ2-7; D is undetermined. V lost 4 bases and J lost 0, with 16 bases in between. CDR3 size: 16 residues. Germline lookup yields CDR1 MGHRA and CDR2 YSYEKL. The CDR3 nucleotides read TGCGCCAGCAGCCCTACTTCTTTTCTAGGCTCCTACGAGCAGTACGTC. Protein product: CASSPTSFLGSYEQYV.

Only a few counts were recorded for this clonotype. The V and J genes are TRBV11-3 and TRBJ1-4, with a weak D call TRBD1 (5 bases). This CDR3 spans 15 amino acids. The germline gives CDR1 SGHNT, CDR2 YENEEA. Between the trimmed V and J ends, which lost 0 bases and 8 bases, there was a span of 13 bases. The CDR3: CASSLDGQGREKLFF. Written as DNA, the CDR3 is TGTGCCAGCAGCTTAGATGGCCAGGGACGAGAAAAACTGTTTTTT.

This clonotype was picked up a small number of times. V is TRBV7-9 and J is TRBJ2-5; D is unresolved. This CDR3 is built from 14 residues. Trimming shortened V by 7 bases and J by 3 bases, and 15 bases separated the two germline ends. Germline CDR1 and CDR2: SEHNR and FQNEAQ (reference sequence). The DNA of the CDR3 is TGTGCCAGCACCCCTACCGGCTTGGAAGAGACCCAGTACTTC. Amino acids: CASTPTGLEETQYF.

This clonotype came up many times. The chain is built from TRBV20-1 and TRBJ2-5; unclear D gene. The CDR3 is made up of 11 amino acids. Germline CDR1 reads DFQATT; CDR2 reads SNEGSKA (reference sequence). The V gene lost 1 base and the J gene lost 7 bases, with 7 bases spanning the gap. This CDR3 is CSARGSATQYF. The CDR3 DNA follows: TGCAGTGCTAGAGGGTCGGCGACCCAGTACTTC.

This clonotype appeared many times. This chain joins TRBV20-1 and TRBJ1-6, with D possibly being TRBD1 (5 bases). This CDR3 is built from 15 residues. Germline assignment: CDR1 DFQATT and CDR2 SNEGSKA (reference sequence). Trimming left V 4 bases short and J 1 base short, with 11 bases between. CDR3 loop: CSANPTGSYNSPLHF. The DNA for the CDR3 is TGCAGTGCTAATCCCACAGGTTCCTATAATTCACCCCTCCACTTT.

The V gene is TRBV4-1, the J gene TRBJ2-1; no clear D. With 0 bases removed from V and 7 bases from J, the gap between germline ends came to 19 bases. Looked up from germline, CDR1 is MGHRA and CDR2 is YSYEKL. There are 17 residues in the CDR3. Here the CDR3 DNA reads TGCGCCAGCAGCCAAGATCAGCTAGTTCCCGTTTATAATGAGCAGTTCTTC. Its protein product is CASSQDQLVPVYNEQFF.